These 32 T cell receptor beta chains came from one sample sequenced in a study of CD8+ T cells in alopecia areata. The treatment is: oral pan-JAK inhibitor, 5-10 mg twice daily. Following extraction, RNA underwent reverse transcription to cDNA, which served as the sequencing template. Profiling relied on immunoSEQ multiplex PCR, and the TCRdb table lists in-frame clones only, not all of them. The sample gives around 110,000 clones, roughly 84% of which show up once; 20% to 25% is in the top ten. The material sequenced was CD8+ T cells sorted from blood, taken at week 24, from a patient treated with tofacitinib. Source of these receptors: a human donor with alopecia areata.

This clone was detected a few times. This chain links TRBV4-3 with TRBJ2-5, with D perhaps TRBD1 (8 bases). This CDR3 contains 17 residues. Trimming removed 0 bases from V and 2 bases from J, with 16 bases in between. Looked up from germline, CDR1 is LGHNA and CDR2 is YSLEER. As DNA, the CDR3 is TGCGCCAGCAGCCAAGATGGCACAGGGGGAGGGCAAGAGACCCAGTACTTC. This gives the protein CASSQDGTGGGQETQYF.

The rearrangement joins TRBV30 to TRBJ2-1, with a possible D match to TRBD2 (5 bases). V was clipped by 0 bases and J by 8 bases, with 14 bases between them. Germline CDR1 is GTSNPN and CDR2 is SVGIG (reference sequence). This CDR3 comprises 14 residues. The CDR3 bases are TGTGCCTGGAGTGTGCTAGCAGTTGGGGATGAGCAGTTCTTC. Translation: CAWSVLAVGDEQFF. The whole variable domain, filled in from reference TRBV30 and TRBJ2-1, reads SQTIHQWPATLVQPVGSPLSLECTVEGTSNPNLYWYRQAAGRGLQLLFYSVGIGQISSEVPQNLSASRPQDRQFILSSKKLLLSDSGFYLCAWSVLAVGDEQFFGPGTRLTVL.

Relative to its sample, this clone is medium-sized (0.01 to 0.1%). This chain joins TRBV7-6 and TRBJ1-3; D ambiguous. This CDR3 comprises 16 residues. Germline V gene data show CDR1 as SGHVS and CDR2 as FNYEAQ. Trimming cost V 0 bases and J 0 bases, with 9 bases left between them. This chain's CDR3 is CASSLAIEDSGNTIYF. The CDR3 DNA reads TGTGCCAGCAGCTTAGCGATTGAGGACTCTGGAAACACCATATATTTT.

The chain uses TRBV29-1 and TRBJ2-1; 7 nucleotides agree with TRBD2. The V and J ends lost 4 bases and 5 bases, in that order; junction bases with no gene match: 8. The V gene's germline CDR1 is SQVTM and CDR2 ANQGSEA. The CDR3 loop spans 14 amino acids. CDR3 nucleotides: TGCAGCGTTGTAGCGGGCAAAATCAACAATGAGCAGTTCTTC. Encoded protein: CSVVAGKINNEQFF.

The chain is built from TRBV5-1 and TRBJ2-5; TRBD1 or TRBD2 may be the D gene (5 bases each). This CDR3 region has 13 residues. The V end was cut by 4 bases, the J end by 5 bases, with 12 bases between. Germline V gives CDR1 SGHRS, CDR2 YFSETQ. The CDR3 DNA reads TGCGCCAGCAGCCCAGACAGAGGGGAGACCCAGTACTTC. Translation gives CASSPDRGETQYF.

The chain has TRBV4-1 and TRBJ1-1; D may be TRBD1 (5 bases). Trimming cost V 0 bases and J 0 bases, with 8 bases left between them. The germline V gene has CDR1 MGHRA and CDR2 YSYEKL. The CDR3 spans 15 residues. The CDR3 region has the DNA TGCGCCAGCAGCCAAGATCGGGGCCTGAACACTGAAGCTTTCTTT. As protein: CASSQDRGLNTEAFF.

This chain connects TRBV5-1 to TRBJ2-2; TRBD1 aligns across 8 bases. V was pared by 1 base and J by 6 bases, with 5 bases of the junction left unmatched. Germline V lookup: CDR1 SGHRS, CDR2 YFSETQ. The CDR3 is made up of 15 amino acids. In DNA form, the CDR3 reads TGCGCCAGCAGCTTGAGCCCGACAGGGGCCGGGGAGCTGTTTTTT. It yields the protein CASSLSPTGAGELFF. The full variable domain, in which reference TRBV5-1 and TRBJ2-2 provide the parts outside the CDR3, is KAGVTQTPRYLIKTRGQQVTLSCSPISGHRSVSWYQQTPGQGLQFLFEYFSETQRNKGNFPGRFSGRQFSNSRSEMNVSTLELGDSALYLCASSLSPTGAGELFFGEGSRLTVL.

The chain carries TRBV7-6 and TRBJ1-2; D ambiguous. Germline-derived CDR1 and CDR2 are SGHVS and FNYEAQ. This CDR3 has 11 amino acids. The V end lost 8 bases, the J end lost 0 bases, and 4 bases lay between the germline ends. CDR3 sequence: CASGANYGYTF. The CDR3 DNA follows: TGTGCCAGCGGAGCTAACTATGGCTACACCTTC.

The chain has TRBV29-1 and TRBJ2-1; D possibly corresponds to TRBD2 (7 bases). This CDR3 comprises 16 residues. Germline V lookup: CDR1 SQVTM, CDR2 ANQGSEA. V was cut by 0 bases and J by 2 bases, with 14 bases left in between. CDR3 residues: CSVEDRGGGPYNEQFF. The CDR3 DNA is TGCAGCGTTGAAGATCGGGGCGGGGGCCCCTACAATGAGCAGTTCTTC.

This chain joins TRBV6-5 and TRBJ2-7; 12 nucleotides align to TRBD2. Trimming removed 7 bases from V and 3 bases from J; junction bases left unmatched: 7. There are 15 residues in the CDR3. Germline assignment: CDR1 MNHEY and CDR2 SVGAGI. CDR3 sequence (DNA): TGTGCCAGCAAGGAACGGACTAGCGGGATCTACGAGCAGTACTTC. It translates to CASKERTSGIYEQYF.

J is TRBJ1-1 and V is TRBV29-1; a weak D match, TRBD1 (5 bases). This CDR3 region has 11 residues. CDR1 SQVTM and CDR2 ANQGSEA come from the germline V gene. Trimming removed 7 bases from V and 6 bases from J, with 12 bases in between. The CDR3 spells CSAGTGSEAFF. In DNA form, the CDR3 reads TGCAGCGCGGGGACTGGGTCTGAAGCTTTCTTT. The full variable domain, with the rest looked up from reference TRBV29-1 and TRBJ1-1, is SAVISQKPSRDICQRGTSLTIQCQVDSQVTMMFWYRQQPGQSLTLIATANQGSEATYESGFVIDKFPISRPNLTFSTLTVSNMSPEDSSIYLCSAGTGSEAFFGQGTRLTVV.

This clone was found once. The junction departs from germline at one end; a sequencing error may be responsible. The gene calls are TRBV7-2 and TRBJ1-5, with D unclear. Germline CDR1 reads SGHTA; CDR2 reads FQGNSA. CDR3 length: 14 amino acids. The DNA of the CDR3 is TGTGCCAGCAGCGCTTCAGCCCGCAATCGGCCCCAGCATTTT. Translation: CASSASARNRPQHF.

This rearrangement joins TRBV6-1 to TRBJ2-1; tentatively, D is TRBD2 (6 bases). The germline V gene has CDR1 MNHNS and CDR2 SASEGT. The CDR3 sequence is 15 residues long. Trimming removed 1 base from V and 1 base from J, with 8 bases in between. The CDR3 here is CASSEDAGSYNEQFF. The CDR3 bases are TGTGCCAGCAGTGAAGATGCGGGGTCCTACAATGAGCAGTTCTTC.

The CDR3 reads CASSRVAGGGGELFF. Here the CDR3 DNA reads TGTGCCAGCAGTCGTGTAGCGGGCGGAGGCGGGGAGCTGTTTTTT. The rearrangement uses TRBV6-4 and TRBJ2-2, with 7 bases identical to TRBD2. Germline CDR1 reads MRHNA; CDR2 reads SNTAGT. V shed 5 bases, J shed 7 bases, and the junction held 10 bases outside the gene matches. The CDR3 runs to 15 residues.

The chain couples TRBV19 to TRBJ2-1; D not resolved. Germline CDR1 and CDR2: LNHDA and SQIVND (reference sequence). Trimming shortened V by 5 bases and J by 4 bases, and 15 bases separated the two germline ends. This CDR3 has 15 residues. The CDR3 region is CASSPSHHDYNEQFF. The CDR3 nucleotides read TGTGCCAGTAGTCCCAGTCACCACGATTACAATGAGCAGTTCTTC.

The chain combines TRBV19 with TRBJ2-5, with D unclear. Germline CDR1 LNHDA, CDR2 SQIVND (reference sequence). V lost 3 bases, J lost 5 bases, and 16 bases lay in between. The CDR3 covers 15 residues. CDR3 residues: CASSIGDRIGETQYF. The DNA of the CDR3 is TGTGCCAGTAGTATTGGGGATCGTATTGGGGAGACCCAGTACTTC.

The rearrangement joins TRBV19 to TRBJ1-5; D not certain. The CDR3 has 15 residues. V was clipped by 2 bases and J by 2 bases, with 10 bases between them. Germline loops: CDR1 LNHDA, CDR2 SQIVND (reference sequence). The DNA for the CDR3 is TGTGCCAGTAGTATAATCCCGAGGGGCAATCAGCCCCAGCATTTT. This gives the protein CASSIIPRGNQPQHF.

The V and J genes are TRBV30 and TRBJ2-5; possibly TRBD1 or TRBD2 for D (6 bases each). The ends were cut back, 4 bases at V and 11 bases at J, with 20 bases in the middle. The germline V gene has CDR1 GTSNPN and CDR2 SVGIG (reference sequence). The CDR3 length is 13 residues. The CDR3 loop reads CAWMGGAQVGQYF. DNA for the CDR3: TGTGCCTGGATGGGGGGCGCACAAGTTGGGCAGTACTTC.

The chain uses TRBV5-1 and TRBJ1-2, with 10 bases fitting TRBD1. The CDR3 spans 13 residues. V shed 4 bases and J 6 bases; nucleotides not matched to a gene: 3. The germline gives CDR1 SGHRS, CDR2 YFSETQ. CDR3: CASSKTGGDGYTF. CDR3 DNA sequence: TGCGCCAGCAGCAAGACAGGGGGCGATGGCTACACCTTC.

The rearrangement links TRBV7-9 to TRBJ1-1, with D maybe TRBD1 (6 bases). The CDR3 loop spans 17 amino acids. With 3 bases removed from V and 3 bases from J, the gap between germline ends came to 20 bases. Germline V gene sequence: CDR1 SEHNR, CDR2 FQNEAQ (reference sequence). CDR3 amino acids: CASSLSLGRRGDTEAFF. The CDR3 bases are TGTGCCAGCAGCTTGTCCCTAGGACGTAGGGGGGACACTGAAGCTTTCTTT. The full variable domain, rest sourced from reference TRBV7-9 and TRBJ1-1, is DTGVSQNPRHKITKRGQNVTFRCDPISEHNRLYWYRQTLGQGPEFLTYFQNEAQLEKSRLLSDRFSAERPKGSFSTLEIQRTEQGDSAMYLCASSLSLGRRGDTEAFFGQGTRLTVV.

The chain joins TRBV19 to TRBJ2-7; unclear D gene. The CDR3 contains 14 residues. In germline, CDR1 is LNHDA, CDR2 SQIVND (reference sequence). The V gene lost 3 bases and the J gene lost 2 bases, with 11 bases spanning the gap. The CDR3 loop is CASSITPGPYEQYF. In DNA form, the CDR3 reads TGTGCCAGTAGTATTACTCCAGGTCCCTACGAGCAGTACTTC.

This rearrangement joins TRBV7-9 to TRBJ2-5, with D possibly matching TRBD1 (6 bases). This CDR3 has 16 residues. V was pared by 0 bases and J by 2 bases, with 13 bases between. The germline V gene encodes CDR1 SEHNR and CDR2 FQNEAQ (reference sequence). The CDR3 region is CASSLAPGTLQETQYF. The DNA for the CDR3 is TGTGCCAGCAGCTTAGCCCCCGGGACATTACAAGAGACCCAGTACTTC.

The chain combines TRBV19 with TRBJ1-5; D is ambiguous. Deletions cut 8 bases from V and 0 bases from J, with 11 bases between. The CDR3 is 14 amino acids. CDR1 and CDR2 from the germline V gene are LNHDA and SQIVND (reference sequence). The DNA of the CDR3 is TGTGCCAGTTGGGGTCGGGGTAGCAATCAGCCCCAGCATTTT. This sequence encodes CASWGRGSNQPQHF.

Here the CDR3 reads CASNPGLAGVTQETQYF. CDR3 coding DNA: TGTGCCAGCAACCCGGGACTAGCGGGGGTCACGCAAGAGACCCAGTACTTC. The chain employs TRBV2 and TRBJ2-5; 14 nucleotides align to TRBD2. CDR1 SNHLY and CDR2 FYNNEI come from the germline V gene. V was pared by 7 bases and J by 2 bases, with 9 bases of the junction left unmatched. The CDR3 is made up of 17 amino acids.

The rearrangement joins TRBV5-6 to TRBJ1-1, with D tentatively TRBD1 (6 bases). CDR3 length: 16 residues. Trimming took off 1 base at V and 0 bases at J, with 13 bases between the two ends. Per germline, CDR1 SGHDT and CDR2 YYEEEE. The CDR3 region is CASSLTGFLLNTEAFF. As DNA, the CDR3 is TGTGCCAGCAGCTTGACAGGGTTTCTACTGAACACTGAAGCTTTCTTT. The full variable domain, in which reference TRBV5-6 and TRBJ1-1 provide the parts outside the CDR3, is DAGVTQSPTHLIKTRGQQVTLRCSPKSGHDTVSWYQQALGQGPQFIFQYYEEEERQRGNFPDRFSGHQFPNYSSELNVNALLLGDSALYLCASSLTGFLLNTEAFFGQGTRLTVV.

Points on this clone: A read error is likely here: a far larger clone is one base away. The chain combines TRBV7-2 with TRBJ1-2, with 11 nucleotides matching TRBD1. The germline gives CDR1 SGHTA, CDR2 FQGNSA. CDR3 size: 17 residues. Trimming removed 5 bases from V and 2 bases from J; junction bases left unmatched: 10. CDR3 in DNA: TGTGCCAGCAGCCAAGTGAGGACAGGGGGCCTAAACTATGGCTACACCTTC. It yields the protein CASSQVRTGGLNYGYTF.

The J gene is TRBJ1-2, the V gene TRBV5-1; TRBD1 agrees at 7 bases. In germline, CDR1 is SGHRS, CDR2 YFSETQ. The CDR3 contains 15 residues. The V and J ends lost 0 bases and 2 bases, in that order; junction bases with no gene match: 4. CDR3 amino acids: CASSLVGDSNYGYTF. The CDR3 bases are TGCGCCAGCAGCTTGGTCGGGGACAGCAACTATGGCTACACCTTC.

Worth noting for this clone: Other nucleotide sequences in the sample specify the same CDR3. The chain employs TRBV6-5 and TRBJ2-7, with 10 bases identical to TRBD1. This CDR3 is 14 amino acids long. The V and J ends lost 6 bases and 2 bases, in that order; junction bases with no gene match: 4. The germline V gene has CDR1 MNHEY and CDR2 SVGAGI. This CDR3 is CASSLGQGAYEQYF. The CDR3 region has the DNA TGTGCCAGCAGCCTTGGACAGGGGGCCTACGAGCAGTACTTC.

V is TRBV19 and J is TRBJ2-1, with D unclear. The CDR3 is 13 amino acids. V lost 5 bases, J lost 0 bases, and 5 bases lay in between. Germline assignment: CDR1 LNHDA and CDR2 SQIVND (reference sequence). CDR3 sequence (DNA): TGTGCCAGTAGTTGGAGCTCCTACAATGAGCAGTTCTTC. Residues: CASSWSSYNEQFF. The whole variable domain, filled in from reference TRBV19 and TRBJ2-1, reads DGGITQSPKYLFRKEGQNVTLSCEQNLNHDAMYWYRQDPGQGLRLIYYSQIVNDFQKGDIAEGYSVSREKKESFPLTVTSAQKNPTAFYLCASSWSSYNEQFFGPGTRLTVL.

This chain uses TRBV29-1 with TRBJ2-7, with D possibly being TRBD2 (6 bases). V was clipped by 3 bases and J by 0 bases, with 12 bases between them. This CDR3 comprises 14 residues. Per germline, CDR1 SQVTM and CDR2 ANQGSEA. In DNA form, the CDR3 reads TGCAGCGTTGATGTTGGGGGGTACTCCTACGAGCAGTACTTC. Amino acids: CSVDVGGYSYEQYF.

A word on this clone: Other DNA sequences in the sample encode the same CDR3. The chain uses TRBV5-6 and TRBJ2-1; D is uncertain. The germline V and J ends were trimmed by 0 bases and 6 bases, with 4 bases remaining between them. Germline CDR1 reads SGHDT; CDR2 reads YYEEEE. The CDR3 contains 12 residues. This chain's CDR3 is CASSLGGNEQFF. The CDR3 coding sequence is TGTGCCAGCAGCTTGGGGGGCAATGAGCAGTTCTTC.

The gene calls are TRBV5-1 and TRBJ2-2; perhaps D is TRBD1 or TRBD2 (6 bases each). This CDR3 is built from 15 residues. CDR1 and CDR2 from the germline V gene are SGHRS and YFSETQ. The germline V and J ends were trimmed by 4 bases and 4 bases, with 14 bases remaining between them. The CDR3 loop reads CASSRSGAGTGELFF. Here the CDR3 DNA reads TGCGCCAGCAGCCGTTCGGGGGCTGGCACCGGGGAGCTGTTTTTT.